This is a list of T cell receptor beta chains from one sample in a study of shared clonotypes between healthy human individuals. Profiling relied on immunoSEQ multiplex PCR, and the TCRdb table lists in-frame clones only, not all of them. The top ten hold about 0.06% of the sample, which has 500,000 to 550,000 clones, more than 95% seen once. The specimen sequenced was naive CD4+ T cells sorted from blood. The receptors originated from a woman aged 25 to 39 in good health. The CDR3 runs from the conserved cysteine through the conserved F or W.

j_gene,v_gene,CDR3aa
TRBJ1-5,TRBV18,CASSPIRQTQPQHF
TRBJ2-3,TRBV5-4,CASSLPQRDTQYF
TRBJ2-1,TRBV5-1,CASSLQPSYNEQFF
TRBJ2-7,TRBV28,CASSLGDAAYEQYF
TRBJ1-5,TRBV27,CASMSRDGQPQHF
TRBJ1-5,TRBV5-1,CASTGTGGDQPQHF
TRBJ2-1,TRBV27,CASSPYTDRVAYNEQFF
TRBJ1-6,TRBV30,CAWSVVDRDSPLHF
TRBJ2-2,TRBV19,CASSFLAGTTGELFF
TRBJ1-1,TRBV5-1,CASSDPTGSNTEAFF
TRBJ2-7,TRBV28,CASSPGTVYEQYF
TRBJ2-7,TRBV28,CASSPSRPGVQIYEQYF
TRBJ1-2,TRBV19,CASSIQQGGNYGYTF
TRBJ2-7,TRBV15,CATDPGGRSYEQYF
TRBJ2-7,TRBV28,CASTLSGRFHEQYF
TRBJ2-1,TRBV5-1,CASSLVVAASHNEQFF
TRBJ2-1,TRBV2,CASSETLAGANEQFF
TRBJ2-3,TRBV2,CASSQQVDSISTDTQYF
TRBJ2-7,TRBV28,CASKERERTYEQYF
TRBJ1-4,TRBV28,CASRVGAFDEKLFF
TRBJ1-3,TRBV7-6,CASSLGFKGQRGNTIYF
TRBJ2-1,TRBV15,CATSRVVGEQFF
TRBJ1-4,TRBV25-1,CASSDSGAGEKLFF
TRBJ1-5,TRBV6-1,CASSEFGRLKGQPQHF
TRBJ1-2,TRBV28,CASSSDRRLGYTF
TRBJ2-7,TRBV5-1,CASSPGEGPFNEQYF
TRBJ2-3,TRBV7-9,CASSLWTGRTDTQYF
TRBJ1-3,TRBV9,CASSEGSSGNTIYF
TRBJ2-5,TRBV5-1,CASGGGEETQYF
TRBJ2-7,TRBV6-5,CASSYSQGAPSEQYF
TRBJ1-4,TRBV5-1,CASSSRRDSSATNEKLFF
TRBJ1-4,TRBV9,CASSPRGSTNEKLFF
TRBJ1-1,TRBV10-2,CASSTQEATEAFF
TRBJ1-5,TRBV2,CASSVFDSATQPQHF
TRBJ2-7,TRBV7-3,CASSYPTRGGRVYEQYF
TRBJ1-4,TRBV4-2,CASSQEGRTGTGEKLFF
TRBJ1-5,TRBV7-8,CASRPLPDSNQPQHF
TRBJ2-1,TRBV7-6,CASSLVVPAGGPLDEQFF
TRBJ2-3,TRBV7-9,CASSQGLPIADTQYF
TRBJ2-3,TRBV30,CAWSPVDTQYF
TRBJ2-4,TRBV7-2,CASSFHGSGAKNIQYF
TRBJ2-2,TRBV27,CASSLHAGVGGTGELFF
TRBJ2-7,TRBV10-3,CAISRTGVSYEQYF
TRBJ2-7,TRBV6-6,CASSPQGGLGEQYF
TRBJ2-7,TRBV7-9,CASSSSGSYEQYF
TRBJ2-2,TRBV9,CASSLNTGELFF
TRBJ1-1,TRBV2,CASSEMDSTHEAFF
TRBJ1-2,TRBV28,CASSLGGGGYTF
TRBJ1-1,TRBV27,CASSLRRMNTEAFF
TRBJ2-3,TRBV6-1,CASTSGSTSTDTQYF
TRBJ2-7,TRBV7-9,CASSLGGGRAEGYEQYF
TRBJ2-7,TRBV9,CASSVGYSDASYEQYF
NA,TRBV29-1,CSVEYGRTYEQYF
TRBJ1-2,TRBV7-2,CASSLPPAQKYGYTF
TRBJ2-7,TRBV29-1,CSVRGPYEQYF
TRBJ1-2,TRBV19,CASSGLNPFPLYGYTF
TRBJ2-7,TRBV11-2,CASSLGGPGQNYEQYF